The clone carrying this T cell receptor beta chain was counted between two and nine times. Its antigen is not identified. This CDR3 has 21 amino acids. Germline V lookup: CDR1 SGHRS, CDR2 YFSETQ. V dropped 3 bases and J dropped 3; count of bases not matched to a gene: 22. The PCR had 60 Vbeta and 13 Jbeta primers. Sequencing used immunoSEQ multiplex PCR; TCRdb keeps in-frame clones, though not all of them. Counted here are 37,000 or so clones, 74% occurring once; the ten biggest clones make up over 5.5%. The data originate from a study of cytomegalovirus exposure and HLA in healthy donors. Study-level findings and limits: The study put 150 to 200 TCR beta chains on its list as cytomegalovirus-associated. The HLA-A and HLA-B alleles of most subjects were reportedly predicted accurately from TCR beta sequences.

This sequence joins TRBV5-1 and TRBJ2-7; 12 bases match TRBD2. The clonotype comes from a young man in good health and CMV-seronegative. The source material was PBMCs. The CDR3 sequence is CASSSDLGLAGFRSSIYEQYF. CDR3 DNA: TGCGCCAGCAGCTCTGATCTCGGACTAGCGGGGTTCCGTTCTTCAATCTACGAGCAGTACTTC.